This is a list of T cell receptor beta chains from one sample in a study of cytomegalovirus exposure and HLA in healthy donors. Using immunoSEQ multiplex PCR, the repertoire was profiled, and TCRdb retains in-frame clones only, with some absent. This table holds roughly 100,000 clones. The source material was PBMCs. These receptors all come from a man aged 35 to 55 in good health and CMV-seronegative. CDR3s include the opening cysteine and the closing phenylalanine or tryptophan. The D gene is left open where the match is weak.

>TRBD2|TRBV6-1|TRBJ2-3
CASEREFTSDTQYF
TGTGCCAGCGAGCGGGAGTTCACGTCAGATACGCAGTATTTT
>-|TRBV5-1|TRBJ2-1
CASSPDRNEQFF
TGCGCCAGCAGCCCGGACAGAAATGAGCAGTTCTTC
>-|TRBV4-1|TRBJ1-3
CASSLGRARSGNTIYF
TGCGCCAGCAGCCTGGGGAGGGCAAGGTCTGGAAACACCATATATTTT
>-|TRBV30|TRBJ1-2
CAWSMEGNYGYTF
TGTGCCTGGAGTATGGAGGGTAACTATGGCTACACCTTC
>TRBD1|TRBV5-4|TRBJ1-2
CASSRTGQNGYTF
TGTGCCAGCAGCCGGACAGGGCAGAATGGCTACACCTTC
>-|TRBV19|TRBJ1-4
CASTIGQNFGKLFF
TGTGCCAGTACCATTGGACAGAACTTCGGGAAACTGTTTTTT
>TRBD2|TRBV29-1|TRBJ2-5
CSAAAGTSGREDF
TGCAGCGCTGCCGCCGGGACTAGCGGGAGGGAAGACTTC
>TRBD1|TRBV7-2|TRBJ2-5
CASSLYRGQETQYF
TGTGCCAGCAGCTTATACAGGGGGCAAGAGACCCAGTACTTC
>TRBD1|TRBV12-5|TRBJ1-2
CASVPIQGAQKGLYGYTF
TGTGCTAGTGTCCCGATACAGGGGGCGCAGAAAGGGCTCTATGGCTACACCTTC
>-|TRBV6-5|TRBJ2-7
CASSGRGKEAYEQYF
TGTGCCAGCAGCGGAAGGGGGAAGGAGGCCTACGAGCAGTACTTC
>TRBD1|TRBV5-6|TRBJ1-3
CASSLFNMDRFSGNTIYF
TGTGCCAGCAGCTTGTTTAATATGGACAGGTTCTCTGGAAACACCATATATTTT
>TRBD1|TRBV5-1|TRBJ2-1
CASSQGQGGPEQFF
TGCGCCAGCAGCCAGGGACAGGGGGGGCCTGAGCAGTTCTTC
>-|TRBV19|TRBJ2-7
CASSGVSAGLPSYEQYF
TGTGCCAGTAGTGGCGTTAGCGCGGGCCTACCCTCCTACGAGCAGTACTTC
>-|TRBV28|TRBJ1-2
CASSFSTAYGYTF
TGTGCCAGCAGTTTTTCTACAGCCTATGGCTACACCTTC
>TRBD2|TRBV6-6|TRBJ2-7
CASRPGTTLGNEQYF
TGTGCCAGCAGACCGGGGACTACTCTCGGGAACGAGCAGTACTTC
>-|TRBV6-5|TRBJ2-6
CASSYSRSSGANVLTF
TGTGCCAGCAGTTACTCTCGGAGCTCTGGGGCCAACGTCCTGACTTTC
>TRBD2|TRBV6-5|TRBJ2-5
CASSGGTSGQETQYF
TGTGCCAGCAGTGGCGGGACTAGCGGGCAAGAGACCCAGTACTTC
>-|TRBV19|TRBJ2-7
CASSIGAGTGSYEQYF
TGTGCCAGTAGTATAGGAGCGGGGACAGGCTCCTACGAGCAGTACTTC
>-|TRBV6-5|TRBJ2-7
CASRGPGPRGEQYF
TGTGCCAGCAGGGGCCCGGGTCCACGGGGCGAGCAGTACTTC
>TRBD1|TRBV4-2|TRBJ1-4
CASSRGQANRGWDEKLFF
TGTGCCAGCAGCCGGGGACAGGCTAACCGGGGGTGGGATGAAAAACTGTTTTTT
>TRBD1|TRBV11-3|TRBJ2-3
CASSSRTGGYTQYF
TGTGCCAGCAGCTCCCGGACAGGGGGATATACGCAGTATTTT
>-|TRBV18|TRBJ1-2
CASSPRRDNYGYTF
TGTGCCAGCTCACCTCGCCGGGATAACTATGGCTACACCTTC
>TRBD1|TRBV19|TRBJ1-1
CASSMAGGNTEAFF
TGTGCCAGTAGTATGGCAGGGGGGAACACTGAAGCTTTCTTT
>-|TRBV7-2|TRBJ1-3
CASSLGSGNTIYF
TGTGCCAGCAGCTTGGGGAGCGGAAACACCATATATTTT
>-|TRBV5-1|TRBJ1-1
CASSPTGVYTEAFF
TGCGCCAGCAGCCCCACCGGGGTGTACACTGAAGCTTTCTTT
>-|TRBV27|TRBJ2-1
CASSLLDLEGSYNEQFF
TGTGCCAGCAGTTTACTCGACCTGGAGGGGTCCTACAATGAGCAGTTCTTC
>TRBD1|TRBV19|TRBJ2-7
CASSIAGQGSYEQYF
TGTGCCAGTAGTATAGCGGGACAGGGCTCCTACGAGCAGTACTTC
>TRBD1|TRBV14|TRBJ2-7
CASSLTGSSYEQYF
TGTGCCAGCAGCCTGACAGGGAGCTCCTACGAGCAGTACTTC
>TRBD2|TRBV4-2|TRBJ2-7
CASSHLDSAGGRNEQYF
TGTGCCAGCAGCCACCTAGACTCAGCGGGGGGGCGTAACGAGCAGTACTTC
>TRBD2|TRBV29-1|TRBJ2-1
CSVESSGEGYEQFF
TGCAGCGTTGAGTCTAGCGGGGAAGGGTATGAGCAGTTCTTC
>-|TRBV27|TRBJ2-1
CASSRQFQGVEQFF
TGTGCCAGCAGCAGACAATTCCAGGGCGTTGAGCAGTTCTTC
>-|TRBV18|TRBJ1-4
CASSRNSANEKLFF
TGTGCCAGCTCACGTAATTCGGCTAATGAAAAACTGTTTTTT
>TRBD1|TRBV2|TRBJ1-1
CASRRTGTEGEAFF
TGTGCCAGCAGGCGGACAGGGACAGAGGGTGAAGCTTTCTTT